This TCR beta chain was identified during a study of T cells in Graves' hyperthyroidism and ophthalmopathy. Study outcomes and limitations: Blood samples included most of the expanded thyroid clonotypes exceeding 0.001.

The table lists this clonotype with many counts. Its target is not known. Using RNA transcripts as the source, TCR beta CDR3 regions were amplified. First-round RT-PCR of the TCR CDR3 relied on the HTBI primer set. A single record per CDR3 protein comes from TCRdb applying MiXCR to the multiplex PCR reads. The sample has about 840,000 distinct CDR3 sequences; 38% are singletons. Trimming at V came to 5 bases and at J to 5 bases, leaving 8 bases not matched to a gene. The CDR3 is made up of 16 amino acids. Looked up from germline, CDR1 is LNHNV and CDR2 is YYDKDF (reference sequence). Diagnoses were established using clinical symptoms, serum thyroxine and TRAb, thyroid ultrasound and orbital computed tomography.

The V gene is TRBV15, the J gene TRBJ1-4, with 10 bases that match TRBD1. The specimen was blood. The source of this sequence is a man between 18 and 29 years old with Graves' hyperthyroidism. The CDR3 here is CATSDGTGALNEKLFF. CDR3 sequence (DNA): TGTGCCACCAGCGACGGGACAGGGGCTTTGAATGAAAAACTGTTTTTT. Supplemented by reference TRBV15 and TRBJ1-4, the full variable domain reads DAMVIQNPRYQVTQFGKPVTLSCSQTLNHNVMYWYQQKSSQAPKLLFHYYDKDFNNEADTPDNFQSRRPNTSFCFLDIRSPGLGDTAMYLCATSDGTGALNEKLFFGSGTQLSVL.